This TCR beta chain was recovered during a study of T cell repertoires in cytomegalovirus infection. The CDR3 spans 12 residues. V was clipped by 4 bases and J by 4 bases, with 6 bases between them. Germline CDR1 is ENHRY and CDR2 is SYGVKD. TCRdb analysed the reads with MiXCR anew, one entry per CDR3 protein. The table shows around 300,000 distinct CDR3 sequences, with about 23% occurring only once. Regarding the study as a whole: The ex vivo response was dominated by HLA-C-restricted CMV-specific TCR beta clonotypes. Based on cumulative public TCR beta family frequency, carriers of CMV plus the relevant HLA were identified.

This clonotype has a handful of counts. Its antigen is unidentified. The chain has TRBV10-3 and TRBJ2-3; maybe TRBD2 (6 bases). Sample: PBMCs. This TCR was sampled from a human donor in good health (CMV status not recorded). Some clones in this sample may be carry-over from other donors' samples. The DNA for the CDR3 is TGTGCCATCAGTGGGGAGGCAGATACGCAGTATTTT. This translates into CAISGEADTQYF.